The following is a T cell receptor (beta chain) sequence with its context. At one end, the junction sequence differs from germline, possibly due to a read error. Other DNA sequences in the sample encode the same CDR3. This sample is part of a study of radiotherapy plus CTLA-4 blockade in lung cancer. This CDR3 spans 11 amino acids. Germline values: CDR1 SNHLY, CDR2 FYNNEI. TCRdb's copy holds only in-frame clones and misses some; the assay was immunoSEQ multiplex PCR. The repertoire holds about 78,000 clones, around 85% seen once, with 2% to 2.5% in the top ten. The TCR comes from a human donor with non-small cell lung cancer who had a partial response to radiotherapy plus ipilimumab. The source was peripheral blood, collected from a patient treated with radiotherapy plus ipilimumab. The chain carries TRBV2 and TRBJ2-7; unclear D gene. In DNA, the CDR3 is TGTGCCCGCAGCGCGACATACGAGCAGTACTTC. This codes for CARSATYEQYF.